This T cell receptor beta chain was documented in a study of response to subunit inactivated influenza vaccine. Comment on this clonotype: The antigen remains unidentified.

V lost 3 bases and J 1 base, leaving 13 bases between the germline ends. CDR3 length: 15 amino acids. Germline CDR1 and CDR2: SGHVS and FQNEAQ. Study outcomes and limitations: The authors proposed limited new T cell recruitment per seasonal influenza vaccination.

A single record per CDR3 protein comes from TCRdb applying MiXCR to the RT-PCR reads. The sample has approximately 520,000 distinct CDR3 sequences; about 25% are singletons. The sequencing used CD4+ T cells sorted from PBMCs, collected more than 4 days after vaccination. J is TRBJ2-7 and V is TRBV7-8; D remains ambiguous. The sequence was collected from a man aged 50 to 59 who received an inactivated influenza vaccine. CDR3 DNA sequence: TGTGCCAGCAGCTTTGGATCGGGCTCGTCCTACGAGCAGTACTTC. Its translation is CASSFGSGSSYEQYF.